This T cell receptor beta chain is drawn from a study of blood T cell repertoires in COVID-19. Using immunoSEQ multiplex PCR, the repertoire was profiled, and TCRdb retains in-frame clones only, with some absent. This sample has fewer than 250,000 clones; approximately 85% occur once, and the top ten carry 2% to 2.5%. The TCR was taken from a woman in her forties or fifties who had recovered from COVID-19. Sequencing was carried out using PBMCs or T cells enriched from blood (not recorded which).

Here the CDR3 reads CACRTGGGGANVLTF. As DNA, the CDR3 is TGTGCCTGCCGGACAGGGGGCGGTGGGGCCAACGTCCTGACTTTC. The J gene is TRBJ2-6, the V gene TRBV30; TRBD1 aligns across 11 bases. Germline V gene sequence: CDR1 GTSNPN, CDR2 SVGIG (reference sequence). The CDR3 consists of 15 residues. Trimming at V came to 6 bases and at J to 3 bases, leaving 4 bases not matched to a gene. Full variable domain (missing parts from reference TRBV30 and TRBJ2-6): SQTIHQWPATLVQPVGSPLSLECTVEGTSNPNLYWYRQAAGRGLQLLFYSVGIGQISSEVPQNLSASRPQDRQFILSSKKLLLSDSGFYLCACRTGGGGANVLTFGAGSRLTVL.